Listed here are 10 T cell receptor beta chains from one sample, sequenced in a study of cytomegalovirus exposure and HLA in healthy donors. Assay: immunoSEQ multiplex PCR; the TCRdb copy retains only in-frame clones and omits some. The table includes around 170,000 clones, approximately 90% detected once. The sample consisted of PBMCs. The source of these receptors is a man aged 18 to 29 in good health and CMV-seronegative.

This chain links TRBV7-2 with TRBJ1-4, with D tentatively TRBD1 (6 bases). The V gene lost 6 bases and the J gene lost 5 bases, with 16 bases spanning the gap. Germline lookup yields CDR1 SGHTA and CDR2 FQGNSA. This CDR3 is built from 15 residues. In DNA, the CDR3 is TGTGCCAGCAGTACTATAGGACAGACAAATGAAAAACTGTTTTTT. Translation gives CASSTIGQTNEKLFF.

In this sample, this clone turned up a few times. The V gene is TRBV9, the J gene TRBJ2-3; a possible D gene is TRBD1 (5 bases). V dropped 0 bases and J dropped 2 bases, with 10 bases sitting between them. The V gene's germline CDR1 is SGDLS and CDR2 YYNGEE. The CDR3 spans 15 residues. The DNA of the CDR3 is TGTGCCAGCAGCGTAGGGTCCAGGGCCACAGATACGCAGTATTTT. Protein: CASSVGSRATDTQYF.

The genes are TRBV27 and TRBJ1-4, with D possibly matching TRBD1 (5 bases). This CDR3 has 15 residues. Per germline, CDR1 MNHEY and CDR2 SMNVEV (reference sequence). V was clipped by 5 bases and J by 2 bases, with 12 bases between them. The CDR3 nucleotides are TGTGCCAGCAGTCCTTTTGGGGGGACTAATGAAAAACTGTTTTTT. Its protein product is CASSPFGGTNEKLFF.

This clone has only one observation. The chain has TRBV7-9 and TRBJ2-7; TRBD2 might be the D (5 bases). Germline V gene sequence: CDR1 SEHNR, CDR2 FQNEAQ (reference sequence). V lost 3 bases, J lost 2 bases, and 11 bases lay in between. The CDR3 spans 14 residues. The CDR3 here is CASSFVALTYEQYF. CDR3 DNA sequence: TGTGCCAGCAGCTTCGTAGCGCTTACCTACGAGCAGTACTTC.

The genes are TRBV7-6 and TRBJ2-5; D possibly corresponds to TRBD2 (6 bases). CDR1 SGHVS and CDR2 FNYEAQ come from the germline V gene. V was trimmed by 0 bases and J by 5 bases, leaving 16 bases between them. The CDR3 totals 16 residues. CDR3 bases: TGTGCCAGCAGCTTAGCGTCGGGGAGGAAGCAGGAGACCCAGTACTTC. Its protein product is CASSLASGRKQETQYF. Together with reference TRBV7-6 and TRBJ2-5, the CDR3 gives the full variable domain: GAGVSQSPRYKVTKRGQDVALRCDPISGHVSLYWYRQALGQGPEFLTYFNYEAQQDKSGLPNDRFSAERPEGSISTLTIQRTEQRDSAMYRCASSLASGRKQETQYFGPGTRLLVL.

The chain uses TRBV28 and TRBJ1-6, with D hard to call. This CDR3 region has 18 residues. Trimming cost V 5 bases and J 0 bases, with 17 bases left between them. CDR1 is MDHEN and CDR2 is SYDVKM in the germline V gene. CDR3 residues: CASSPPSAFSSYNSPLHF. As DNA, the CDR3 is TGTGCCAGCAGTCCCCCGAGCGCCTTCAGCTCCTATAATTCACCCCTCCACTTT.

There are a few counts of this clone. The chain links TRBV5-1 to TRBJ2-2; the D gene is possibly TRBD2 (6 bases). CDR3 size: 15 residues. The germline V gene has CDR1 SGHRS and CDR2 YFSETQ. The V gene lost 4 bases and the J gene lost 3 bases, with 13 bases spanning the gap. The CDR3, as DNA: TGCGCCAGCAGCCCGGAGGGCGGATACACCGGGGAGCTGTTTTTT. This translates into CASSPEGGYTGELFF.

The chain couples TRBV10-2 to TRBJ2-3; TRBD2 might be the D (5 bases). The CDR3 covers 13 residues. Trimming took off 2 bases at V and 5 bases at J, with 8 bases between the two ends. The V gene's germline CDR1 is WSHSY and CDR2 SAAADI. CDR3 region: CASSESGGDTQYF. The CDR3 bases are TGCGCCAGCAGTGAGAGCGGTGGAGATACGCAGTATTTT.

This chain connects TRBV7-2 to TRBJ2-7; the match to TRBD1 covers 9 bases. CDR1 is SGHTA and CDR2 is FQGNSA in the germline V gene. J lost 2 bases, V lost 1 base, and 6 bases had no gene match. The CDR3 runs 16 residues. The CDR3 coding sequence is TGTGCCAGCAGCTTAGGGGGACAGGGAGTAGCCTACGAGCAGTACTTC. Translated, it gives CASSLGGQGVAYEQYF.

The chain has TRBV29-1 and TRBJ2-3; 16 nucleotides agree with TRBD2. The CDR3 sequence is 17 residues long. Germline assignment: CDR1 SQVTM and CDR2 ANQGSEA. V was clipped by 6 bases and J by 4 bases; unmatched bases: 10. This chain's CDR3 is CSVHSGTSGRAPDTQYF. The CDR3 DNA reads as TGCAGCGTGCACTCCGGGACTAGCGGGAGGGCCCCAGATACGCAGTATTTT.